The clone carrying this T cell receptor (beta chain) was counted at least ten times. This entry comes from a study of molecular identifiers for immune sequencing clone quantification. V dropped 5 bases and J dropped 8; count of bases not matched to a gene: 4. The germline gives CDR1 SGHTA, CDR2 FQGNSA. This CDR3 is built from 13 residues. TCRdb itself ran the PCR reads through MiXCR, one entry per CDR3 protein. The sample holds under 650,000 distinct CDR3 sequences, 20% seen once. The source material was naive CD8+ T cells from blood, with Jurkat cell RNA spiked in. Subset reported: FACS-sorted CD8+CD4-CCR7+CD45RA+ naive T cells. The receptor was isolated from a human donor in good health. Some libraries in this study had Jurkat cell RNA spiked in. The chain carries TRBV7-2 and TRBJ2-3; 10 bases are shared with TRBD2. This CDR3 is CASSGRLAGTQYF. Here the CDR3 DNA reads TGTGCCAGCAGCGGCAGACTAGCGGGTACGCAGTATTTT.